The rows below give T cell receptor beta chains drawn from one sample of a study of healthy donors' naive CD4 and CD8 T cells. MiXCR, run by TCRdb on the reads, gives a single entry per CDR3 protein. The sample yields about 180,000 distinct CDR3 sequences, around three quarters seen once. Sequences were obtained from naive CD4+ and CD8+ T cells sorted from blood, pooled from several donors. The receptors derive from a pool of human donors in good health; the sample pools cells from several healthy donors. Both conserved end residues are part of each CDR3. Each record gives: J gene, V gene, D gene, clone size, CDR3 protein, CDR3 DNA. D genes are given only for firm matches. Clone sizes are given selectively: once, few, many, or a class where the clone is expanded.

>TRBJ1-1|TRBV19|TRBD1|NA
CASISAGTGGSKAFF
TGTGCCAGTATTTCTGCCGGGACAGGGGGCTCTAAAGCTTTCTTT
>TRBJ2-7|TRBV6-2/TRBV6-3|TRBD2|NA
CASSAGLAGGEQYF
TGTGCCAGCAGTGCTGGACTAGCGGGTGGCGAGCAGTACTTC
>TRBJ2-3|TRBV29-1|NA|NA
CSVDQDTDTQYF
TGCAGCGTTGACCAGGACACAGATACGCAGTATTTT
>TRBJ2-1|TRBV29-1|TRBD2|NA
CSVMGTRVGNEQFF
TGCAGCGTCATGGGGACTAGAGTGGGCAATGAGCAGTTCTTC
>TRBJ2-7|TRBV5-1|NA|NA
CASSFSIGVRENEQYF
TGCGCCAGCAGCTTCAGTATTGGCGTCAGGGAAAACGAGCAGTACTTC
>TRBJ1-1|TRBV6-5|TRBD1|NA
CASSSAGGGITEAFF
TGTGCCAGCAGTTCTGCAGGGGGCGGTATCACTGAAGCTTTCTTT
>TRBJ1-4|TRBV24-1|TRBD1|NA
CATSDKLGQGHHRLFF
TGTGCCACCAGTGACAAGCTCGGACAGGGGCACCACAGACTGTTTTTT
>TRBJ1-5|TRBV30|NA|NA
CASSGQPNQPQHF
TGTGCCTCCAGCGGACAGCCAAATCAGCCCCAGCATTTT
>TRBJ2-5|TRBV5-6|NA|NA
CASSLDAYQETQYF
TGTGCCAGCAGCTTGGATGCCTATCAAGAGACCCAGTACTTC
>TRBJ1-2|TRBV27|NA|NA
CATVGNYGYTF
TGTGCCACCGTGGGTAACTATGGCTACACCTTC
>TRBJ2-7|TRBV18|TRBD1|NA
CASSPRGTALSSYEQYF
TGTGCCAGCTCACCACGAGGGACAGCCTTGAGCTCCTACGAGCAGTACTTC
>TRBJ2-1|TRBV6-5|TRBD2|NA
CASSYSASGRADEQFF
TGTGCCAGCAGTTACTCGGCTAGCGGGAGGGCTGATGAGCAGTTCTTC
>TRBJ2-2|TRBV29-1|NA|NA
CSVELGPVETGELFF
TGCAGCGTTGAACTCGGACCCGTAGAAACCGGGGAGCTGTTTTTT
>TRBJ2-1|TRBV29-1|NA|NA
CSVEVVAVEQFF
TGCAGCGTTGAAGTCGTAGCGGTTGAGCAGTTCTTC
>TRBJ2-1|TRBV10-3|NA|NA
CAISVLWETHNEQFF
TGTGCCATCAGTGTATTGTGGGAGACCCACAATGAGCAGTTCTTC
>TRBJ1-2|TRBV5-5|NA|NA
CASSSAGAMTNYGYTF
TGTGCCAGCAGCTCGGCAGGGGCTATGACTAACTATGGCTACACCTTC
>TRBJ1-3|TRBV6-5|NA|NA
CASSYSDRFGNTIYF
TGTGCCAGCAGTTACTCGGACAGATTTGGAAACACCATATATTTT
>TRBJ2-7|TRBV27|NA|NA
CASSPDRGFGLVYEQYF
TGTGCCAGCAGTCCAGACAGGGGATTTGGACTAGTCTACGAGCAGTACTTC
>TRBJ2-2|TRBV4-3|NA|NA
CASSQEGGSWNTGELFF
TGCGCCAGCAGCCAAGAAGGGGGGAGCTGGAACACCGGGGAGCTGTTTTTT
>TRBJ2-7|TRBV6-5|NA|NA
CASSAGGVIAYEQYF
TGTGCCAGCAGTGCCGGAGGGGTGATAGCCTACGAGCAGTACTTC
>TRBJ2-3|TRBV7-9|TRBD2|NA
CASSLPNRLAGPRWATDTQYF
TGTGCCAGCAGCTTACCCAACCGGCTAGCGGGTCCTCGGTGGGCCACAGATACGCAGTATTTT
>TRBJ2-7|TRBV6-8|NA|NA
CASRGRKSSYEQYF
TGTGCCAGCAGGGGACGGAAGAGCTCCTACGAGCAGTACTTC
>TRBJ2-5|TRBV6-5|TRBD2|NA
CATVPWQGGETQYF
TGTGCCACCGTCCCGTGGCAGGGAGGGGAGACCCAGTACTTC
>TRBJ2-2|TRBV5-1|NA|NA
CASSFGPSTGELFF
TGCGCCAGCAGCTTCGGGCCGTCCACCGGGGAGCTGTTTTTT
>TRBJ1-4|TRBV29-1|NA|once
CSVEDLGDEKLFF
TGCAGCGTTGAGGACCTAGGAGACGAAAAACTGTTTTTT
>TRBJ2-3|TRBV6-5|TRBD2|NA
CASSYEGLAGFTDTQYF
TGTGCCAGCAGCTACGAGGGACTAGCGGGCTTCACAGATACGCAGTATTTT
>TRBJ2-1|TRBV6-5|TRBD2|NA
CASMGGLAVSSYNEQFF
TGTGCCAGCATGGGGGGACTAGCGGTGAGCTCCTACAATGAGCAGTTCTTC
>TRBJ1-1|TRBV20-1|TRBD1|NA
CSARVAGGNTEAFF
TGCAGTGCTAGAGTGGCAGGGGGAAACACTGAAGCTTTCTTT
>TRBJ2-2|TRBV7-8|NA|once
CASRNAGINTGELFF
TGTGCCAGCAGAAACGCGGGGATTAACACCGGGGAGCTGTTTTTT
>TRBJ2-2|TRBV24-1|NA|NA
CATSEAGTANTGELFF
TGTGCCACCAGTGAAGCCGGGACGGCGAACACCGGGGAGCTGTTTTTT